Following are 4 T cell receptor beta chains from one sample sequenced in a study of cytomegalovirus exposure and HLA in healthy donors. Use of 60 Vbeta and 13 Jbeta primers characterized the PCR. Only in-frame clones appear in the TCRdb table, and some are missing; sequencing was by immunoSEQ multiplex PCR. The data show 150,000 to 200,000 clones, over 65% seen once. Sample: PBMCs. These receptors were obtained from a woman in her 30s in good health and CMV-seropositive.

The table lists this clone with a few counts. The chain's CDR3 is CASSLGYQETQYF. The CDR3 DNA follows: TGTGCCAGCAGTTTGGGCTATCAAGAGACCCAGTACTTC. The V and J genes are TRBV28 and TRBJ2-5; D not resolved. The germline gives CDR1 MDHEN, CDR2 SYDVKM. The length of the CDR3 is 13 residues. Trimming took off 3 bases at V and 2 bases at J, with 7 bases between the two ends.

The CDR3 region has the DNA TGCGCCAGCAGCGAACTGGGGGCATCATATGGCTACACCTTC. Its protein product is CASSELGASYGYTF. The chain is built from TRBV5-1 and TRBJ1-2; possible D gene TRBD1, 6 bases. CDR1 is SGHRS and CDR2 is YFSETQ in the germline V gene. The germline V and J ends were trimmed by 4 bases and 5 bases, with 15 bases remaining between them. There are 14 residues in the CDR3.

V and J are TRBV4-1 and TRBJ1-2; TRBD1 aligns across 8 bases. After removal of 5 bases from V and 5 bases from J, the junction contained 10 bases not matched to a gene. The germline CDR1 and CDR2 sequences are MGHRA and YSYEKL. The CDR3 is made up of 15 amino acids. DNA for the CDR3: TGCGCCAGCAGCTCCCCCCAGGGGGCGTTATATGGCTACACCTTC. This translates into CASSSPQGALYGYTF.

The chain joins TRBV30 to TRBJ1-4, with a weak D call TRBD1 (5 bases). Germline CDR1 is GTSNPN and CDR2 is SVGIG (reference sequence). Trimming removed 4 bases from V and 3 bases from J, with 9 bases in between. This CDR3 is built from 13 residues. The CDR3 sequence is CAWNRQPNEKLFF. DNA of the CDR3: TGTGCCTGGAATCGACAGCCTAATGAAAAACTGTTTTTT.